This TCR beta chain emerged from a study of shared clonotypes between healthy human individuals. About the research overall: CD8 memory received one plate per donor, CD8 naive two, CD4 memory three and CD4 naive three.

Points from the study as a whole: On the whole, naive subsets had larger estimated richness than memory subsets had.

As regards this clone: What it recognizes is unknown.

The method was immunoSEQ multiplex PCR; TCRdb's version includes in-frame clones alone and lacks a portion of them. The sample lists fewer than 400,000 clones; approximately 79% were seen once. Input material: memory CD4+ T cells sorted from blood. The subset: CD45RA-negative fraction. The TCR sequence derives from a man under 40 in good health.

CDR3 protein: CASSFRTGLGQPQHF. The CDR3 DNA is TGTGCCAGCAGCTTTCGGACAGGGCTGGGCCAGCCCCAGCATTTT. V usage is TRBV7-2 and J usage is TRBJ1-5; 8 bases agree with TRBD1. The CDR3 covers 15 residues. Germline-derived CDR1 and CDR2 are SGHTA and FQGNSA. J lost 7 bases, V lost 3 bases, and 8 bases had no gene match.